This T cell receptor beta chain was found in a study of shared clonotypes between healthy human individuals. The germline V gene encodes CDR1 MDHEN and CDR2 SYDVKM. CDR3 length: 13 residues. V shed 7 bases and J 3 bases; nucleotides not matched to a gene: 6. The data were produced by immunoSEQ multiplex PCR, yet TCRdb's version contains in-frame clones alone and is incomplete. This table holds about 2 million clones, approximately 94% found once. Naive CD8 cells comprised CD45RO-negative, CCR7-positively selected cells, excluding terminally differentiated effector memory CD45RA+ cells. The chain joins TRBV28 to TRBJ2-7; 7 nucleotides align to TRBD1. Input material: naive CD8+ T cells sorted from blood. The clonotype comes from a man aged 18 to 29 in good health. In DNA form, the CDR3 reads TGTGCCAGCACTTTGACAGGGCTCTACGAGCAGTACTTC. This encodes CASTLTGLYEQYF.